The rows below give T cell receptor beta chains drawn from one sample of a study of blood T cell repertoires in COVID-19. Assay: immunoSEQ multiplex PCR; the TCRdb copy retains only in-frame clones and omits some. This table holds 100,000 to 150,000 clones, 86% found once. Material for sequencing was peripheral blood. The receptors come from a human donor in a cohort sampled during active COVID-19. The CDR3 runs from the conserved cysteine through the conserved F or W. Fields, in order: D gene, clone size, V gene, J gene, CDR3 DNA, CDR3 protein. D genes are given only for firm matches. A row's size may be missing; if present it is once, few, many or a size class.

d_call: .
clone_size: .
v_call: TRBV4-1
j_call: TRBJ1-4
cdr3_nt: TGCGCCAGCAGCCAAGATGGAGTGCGTGGAGAAAAACTGTTTTTT
cdr3_aa: CASSQDGVRGEKLFF

d_call: .
clone_size: .
v_call: TRBV6-6
j_call: TRBJ1-3
cdr3_nt: TGTGCCAGCACCCTCCAGGGAAGCGCTGGAAACACCATATATTTT
cdr3_aa: CASTLQGSAGNTIYF

d_call: .
clone_size: .
v_call: TRBV7-9
j_call: TRBJ1-2
cdr3_nt: TGTGCCAGCAGCCTTCTGACAGTAAATGGCTACACCTTC
cdr3_aa: CASSLLTVNGYTF

d_call: .
clone_size: .
v_call: TRBV7-9
j_call: TRBJ2-5
cdr3_nt: TGTGCCAGCAGCTCATTAGGGAGGACAGGCTCACGGGAGACCCAGTACTTC
cdr3_aa: CASSSLGRTGSRETQYF

d_call: TRBD1
clone_size: .
v_call: TRBV6-1
j_call: TRBJ2-7
cdr3_nt: TGTGCCAGCAGTGACAGGCTGGGACAGTACGAGCAGTACTTC
cdr3_aa: CASSDRLGQYEQYF

d_call: TRBD1
clone_size: .
v_call: TRBV7-9
j_call: TRBJ2-2
cdr3_nt: TGTGCCAGCAGCCGACTTCCGGGACAGGGGGCTGGCGGGGAGCTGTTTTTT
cdr3_aa: CASSRLPGQGAGGELFF

d_call: .
clone_size: .
v_call: TRBV5-1
j_call: TRBJ1-1
cdr3_nt: TGCGCCAGCAGCCCTGGGCGGGAGAACACTGAAGCTTTCTTT
cdr3_aa: CASSPGRENTEAFF

d_call: TRBD1
clone_size: once
v_call: TRBV4-1
j_call: TRBJ2-3
cdr3_nt: TGCGCCAGCAGCCCTACACGACAGGGTCCTCGGGTCGATACGCAGTATTTT
cdr3_aa: CASSPTRQGPRVDTQYF

d_call: .
clone_size: .
v_call: TRBV3-1/TRBV3-2
j_call: TRBJ1-2
cdr3_nt: TGTGCCAGCAGCCAAATGCAGAACTATGGCTACACCTTC
cdr3_aa: CASSQMQNYGYTF

d_call: .
clone_size: .
v_call: TRBV19
j_call: TRBJ1-5
cdr3_nt: TGTGCCAGTAGTATTATAACCCAGGGCCTCAATCAGCCCCAGCATTTT
cdr3_aa: CASSIITQGLNQPQHF

d_call: .
clone_size: .
v_call: TRBV6-2/TRBV6-3
j_call: TRBJ1-2
cdr3_nt: TGTGCCAGCAGTTACACAGGGTTCTATGGCTACACCTTC
cdr3_aa: CASSYTGFYGYTF

d_call: .
clone_size: .
v_call: TRBV19
j_call: TRBJ1-1
cdr3_nt: TGTGCCAGTAGTACCCTCCGACTTGGGTCGGACACTGAAGCTTTCTTT
cdr3_aa: CASSTLRLGSDTEAFF

d_call: .
clone_size: .
v_call: TRBV2
j_call: TRBJ1-1
cdr3_nt: TGTGCCAGCAGTGAAGCGGCACAGGGTAGAGTCCGGGCTTTCTTT
cdr3_aa: CASSEAAQGRVRAFF

d_call: TRBD1
clone_size: .
v_call: TRBV10-3
j_call: TRBJ1-2
cdr3_nt: TGTGCCATCAGTGCATTGGACAGGGGGTTTAGAGGCTACACCTTC
cdr3_aa: CAISALDRGFRGYTF

d_call: TRBD2
clone_size: .
v_call: TRBV10-2
j_call: TRBJ2-1
cdr3_nt: TGCGCCAGCAGACCCTCGGGAGGGTCGGGCTCCTACAATGAGCAGTTCTTC
cdr3_aa: CASRPSGGSGSYNEQFF

d_call: TRBD1
clone_size: .
v_call: TRBV12-5
j_call: TRBJ2-1
cdr3_nt: TGTGCTAGTGGACAATCCGGGACAGGATACAATGAGCAGTTCTTC
cdr3_aa: CASGQSGTGYNEQFF

d_call: TRBD1
clone_size: .
v_call: TRBV4-2
j_call: TRBJ1-6
cdr3_nt: TGTGCCAGCAGCCAACCGGGACAGACAAATTCACCCCTCCACTTT
cdr3_aa: CASSQPGQTNSPLHF

d_call: .
clone_size: few
v_call: TRBV7-8
j_call: TRBJ1-2
cdr3_nt: TGTGCCAGCAGCCGAAACGAACAGGGTGCCAAACACTATGGCTACACCTTC
cdr3_aa: CASSRNEQGAKHYGYTF

d_call: .
clone_size: .
v_call: TRBV18
j_call: TRBJ2-1
cdr3_nt: TGTGCCAGCTCACCACAGTCGGGGAACAATGAGCAGTTCTTC
cdr3_aa: CASSPQSGNNEQFF

d_call: .
clone_size: once
v_call: TRBV6-5
j_call: TRBJ2-3
cdr3_nt: TGTGCCAGCAGCCTGAATGGGGGGAGCACAGATACGCAGTATTTT
cdr3_aa: CASSLNGGSTDTQYF

d_call: .
clone_size: .
v_call: TRBV11-2
j_call: TRBJ2-7
cdr3_nt: TGTGCCAGCAGCTTCCCAGGAATAGACTACTACGAGCAGTACTTC
cdr3_aa: CASSFPGIDYYEQYF

d_call: TRBD1
clone_size: .
v_call: TRBV20-1
j_call: TRBJ2-7
cdr3_nt: TGCAGTGCGTACAGGGGAGACGAGCAGTACTTC
cdr3_aa: CSAYRGDEQYF

d_call: .
clone_size: once
v_call: TRBV30
j_call: TRBJ2-2
cdr3_nt: TGTGCCTGGAGTGTACGAGGGATCCACACCGGGGAGCTGTTTTTT
cdr3_aa: CAWSVRGIHTGELFF

d_call: .
clone_size: .
v_call: TRBV11-2
j_call: TRBJ2-7
cdr3_nt: TGTGCCAGCAGCTTAGATAGCGAGCAGTACTTC
cdr3_aa: CASSLDSEQYF

d_call: .
clone_size: .
v_call: TRBV2
j_call: TRBJ1-2
cdr3_nt: TGTGCCAGCAGCCCTGACACCTATGGCTACACCTTC
cdr3_aa: CASSPDTYGYTF

d_call: TRBD2
clone_size: .
v_call: TRBV11-2
j_call: TRBJ2-5
cdr3_nt: TGTGCCAGCAGCTTTTATGTACTAGCGGGAGCTGCGGAGACCCAGTACTTC
cdr3_aa: CASSFYVLAGAAETQYF

d_call: .
clone_size: few
v_call: TRBV7-9
j_call: TRBJ1-5
cdr3_nt: TGTGCCAGCAGCTCGGACACTTATCAGCCCCAGCATTTT
cdr3_aa: CASSSDTYQPQHF

d_call: .
clone_size: .
v_call: TRBV6-5
j_call: TRBJ1-1
cdr3_nt: TGTGCCAGCAGCCAAGGACAGCAGAACACTGAAGCTTTCTTT
cdr3_aa: CASSQGQQNTEAFF